This T cell receptor beta chain was sequenced in a study of graft-versus-host responses after intestinal transplantation. The wider study: Once they had received anti-thymocyte globulin induction, all recipients took tacrolimus and steroids for 2 to 4 years.

This CDR3 contains 14 residues. Per germline, CDR1 MDHEN and CDR2 SYDVKM. V lost 10 bases to trimming and J lost 1 base, with 16 bases between them. Sequenced by immunoSEQ multiplex PCR; TCRdb stores in-frame clones only, minus some. The sample has under 20,000 clones; about 95% are singletons. A note on this clone: Its antigen is as yet unknown.

Overall study findings and caveats: Among circulating GvH clones, peak levels were associated with early post-transplant declines in HvG clones. GvH clones occurred in recipient marrow; some first appeared in ileum or blood. Within allografts, high graft-versus-host to host-versus-graft clonal ratios were seen among patients with graft-donor T cell macrochimerism.

Source: PBMCs, taken 23 days after intestinal transplant. V is TRBV28 and J is TRBJ1-2, with a possible D match to TRBD1 (5 bases). This receptor was taken from a human patient who received an intestinal transplant, so some T cells may come from the graft donor. The CDR3 nucleotides are TGTGCCACCAGCCCAACAGGCTTTAACTATGGCTACACCTTC. As protein: CATSPTGFNYGYTF.